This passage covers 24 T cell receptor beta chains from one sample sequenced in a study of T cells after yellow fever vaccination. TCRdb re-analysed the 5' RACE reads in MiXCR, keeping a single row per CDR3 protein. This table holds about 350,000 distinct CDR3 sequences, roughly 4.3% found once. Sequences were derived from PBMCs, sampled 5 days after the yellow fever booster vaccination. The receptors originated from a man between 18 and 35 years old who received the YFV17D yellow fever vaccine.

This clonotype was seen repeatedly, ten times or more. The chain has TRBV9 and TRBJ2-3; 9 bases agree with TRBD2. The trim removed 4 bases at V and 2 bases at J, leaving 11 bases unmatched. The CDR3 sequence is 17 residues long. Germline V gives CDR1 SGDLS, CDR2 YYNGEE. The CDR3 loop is CASSPRGSGGPTDTQYF. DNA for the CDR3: TGTGCCAGCAGCCCCCGTGGTAGCGGGGGACCCACAGATACGCAGTATTTT.

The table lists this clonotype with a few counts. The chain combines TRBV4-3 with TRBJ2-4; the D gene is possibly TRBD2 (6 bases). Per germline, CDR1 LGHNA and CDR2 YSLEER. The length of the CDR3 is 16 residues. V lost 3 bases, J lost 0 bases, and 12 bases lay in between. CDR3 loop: CASSHIREAAKNIQYF. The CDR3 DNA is TGCGCCAGCAGCCATATCAGGGAGGCAGCCAAAAACATTCAGTACTTC.

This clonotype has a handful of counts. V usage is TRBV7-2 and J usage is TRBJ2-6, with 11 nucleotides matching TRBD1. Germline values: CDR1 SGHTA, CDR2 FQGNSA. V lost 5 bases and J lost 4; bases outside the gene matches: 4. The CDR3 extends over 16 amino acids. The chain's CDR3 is CASSQDRGLGANVLTF. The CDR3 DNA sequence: TGTGCCAGCAGCCAGGACAGGGGGCTAGGGGCCAACGTCCTGACTTTC.

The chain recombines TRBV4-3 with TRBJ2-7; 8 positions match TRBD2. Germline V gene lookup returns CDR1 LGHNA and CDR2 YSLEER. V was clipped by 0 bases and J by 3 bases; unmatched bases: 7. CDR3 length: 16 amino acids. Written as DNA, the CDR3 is TGCGCCAGCAGCCAAGACCTCCCAGCGGGGGTCTACGAGCAGTACTTC. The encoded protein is CASSQDLPAGVYEQYF.

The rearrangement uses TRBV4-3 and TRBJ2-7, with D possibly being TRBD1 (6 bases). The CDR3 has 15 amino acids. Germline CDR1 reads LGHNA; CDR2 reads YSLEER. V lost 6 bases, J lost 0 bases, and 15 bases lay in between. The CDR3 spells CASSLRQAGSYEQYF. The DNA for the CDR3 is TGCGCCAGCAGTCTTAGACAGGCCGGCTCCTACGAGCAGTACTTC.

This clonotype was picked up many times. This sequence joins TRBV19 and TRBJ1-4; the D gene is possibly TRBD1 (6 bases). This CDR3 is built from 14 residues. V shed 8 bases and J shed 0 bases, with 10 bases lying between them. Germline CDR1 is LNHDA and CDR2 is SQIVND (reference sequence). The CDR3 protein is CASWDTATNEKLFF. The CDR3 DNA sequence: TGTGCCAGTTGGGACACCGCAACTAATGAAAAACTGTTTTTT.

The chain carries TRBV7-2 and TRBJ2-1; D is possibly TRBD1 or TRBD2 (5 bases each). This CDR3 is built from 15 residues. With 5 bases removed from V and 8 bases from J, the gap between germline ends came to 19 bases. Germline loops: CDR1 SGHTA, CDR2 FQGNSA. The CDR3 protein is CASSPVGVPGHEQFF. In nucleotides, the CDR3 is TGTGCCAGCAGCCCAGTGGGGGTCCCCGGGCATGAGCAGTTCTTC.

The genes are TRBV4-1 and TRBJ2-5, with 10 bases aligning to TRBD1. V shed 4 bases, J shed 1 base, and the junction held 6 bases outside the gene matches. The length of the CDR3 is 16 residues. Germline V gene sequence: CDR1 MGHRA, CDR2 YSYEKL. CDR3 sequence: CASSPWTGGSQETQYF. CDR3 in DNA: TGCGCCAGCAGCCCTTGGACAGGGGGGTCCCAAGAGACCCAGTACTTC.

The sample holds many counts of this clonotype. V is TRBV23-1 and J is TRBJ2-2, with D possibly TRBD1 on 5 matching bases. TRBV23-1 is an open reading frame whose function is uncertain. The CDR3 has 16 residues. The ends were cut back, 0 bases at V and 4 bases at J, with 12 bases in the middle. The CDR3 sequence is CASSQSAGPGTGELFF. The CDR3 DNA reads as TGCGCCAGCAGTCAATCGGCAGGGCCGGGCACCGGGGAGCTGTTTTTT.

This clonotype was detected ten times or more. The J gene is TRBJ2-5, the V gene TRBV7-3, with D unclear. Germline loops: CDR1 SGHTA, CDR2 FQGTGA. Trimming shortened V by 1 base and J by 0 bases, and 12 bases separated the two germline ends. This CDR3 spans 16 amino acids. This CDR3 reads CASSLNGPEYQETQYF. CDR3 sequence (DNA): TGTGCCAGCAGCTTAAACGGGCCCGAGTACCAAGAGACCCAGTACTTC.

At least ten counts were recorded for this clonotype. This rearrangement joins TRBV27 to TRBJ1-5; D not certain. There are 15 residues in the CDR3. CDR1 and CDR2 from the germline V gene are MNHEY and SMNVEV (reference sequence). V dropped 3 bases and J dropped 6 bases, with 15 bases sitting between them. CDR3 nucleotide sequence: TGTGCCAGCAGTTTTGATCGTACCCTCGGTCAGCCCCAGCATTTT. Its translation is CASSFDRTLGQPQHF.

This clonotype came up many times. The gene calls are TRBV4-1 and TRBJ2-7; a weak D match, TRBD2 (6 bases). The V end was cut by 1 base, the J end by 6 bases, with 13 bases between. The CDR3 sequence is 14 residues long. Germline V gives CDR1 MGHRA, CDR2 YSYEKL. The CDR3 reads CASSQGGAGLEQYF. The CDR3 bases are TGCGCCAGCAGCCAAGGGGGAGCGGGTCTCGAGCAGTACTTC.

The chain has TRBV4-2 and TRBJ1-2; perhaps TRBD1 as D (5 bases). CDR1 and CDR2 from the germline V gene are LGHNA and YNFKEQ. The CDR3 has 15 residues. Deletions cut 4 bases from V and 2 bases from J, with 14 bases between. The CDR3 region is CASSLYADRNYGYTF. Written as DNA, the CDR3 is TGTGCCAGCAGCCTATATGCTGACAGAAACTATGGCTACACCTTC.

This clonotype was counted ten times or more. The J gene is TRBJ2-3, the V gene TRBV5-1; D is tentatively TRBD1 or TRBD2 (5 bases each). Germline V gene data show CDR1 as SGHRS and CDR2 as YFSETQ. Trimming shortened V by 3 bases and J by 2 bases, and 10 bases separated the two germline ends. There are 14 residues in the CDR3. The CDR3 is CASSSTGTTDTQYF. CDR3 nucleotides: TGCGCCAGCAGCTCGACCGGGACCACAGATACGCAGTATTTT.

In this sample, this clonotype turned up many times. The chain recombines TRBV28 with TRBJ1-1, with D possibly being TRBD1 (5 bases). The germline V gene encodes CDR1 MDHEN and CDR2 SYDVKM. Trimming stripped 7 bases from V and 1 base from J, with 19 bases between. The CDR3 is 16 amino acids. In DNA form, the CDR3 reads TGTGCCAGCACCGAACCCTCAGGCAGGGCGAACACTGAAGCTTTCTTT. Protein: CASTEPSGRANTEAFF.

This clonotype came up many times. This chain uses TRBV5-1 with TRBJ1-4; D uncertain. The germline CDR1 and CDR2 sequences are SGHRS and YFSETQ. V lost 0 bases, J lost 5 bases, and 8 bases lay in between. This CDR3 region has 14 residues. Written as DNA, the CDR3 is TGCGCCAGCAGCTTGGGCAATCCCAATGAAAAACTGTTTTTT. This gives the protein CASSLGNPNEKLFF.

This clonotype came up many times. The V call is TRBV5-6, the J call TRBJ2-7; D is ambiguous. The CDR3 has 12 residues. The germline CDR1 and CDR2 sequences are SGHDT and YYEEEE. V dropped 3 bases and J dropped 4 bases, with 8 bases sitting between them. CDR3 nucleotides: TGTGCCAGCAGCTCGTGGGGTTACGAGCAGTACGTC. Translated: CASSSWGYEQYV.

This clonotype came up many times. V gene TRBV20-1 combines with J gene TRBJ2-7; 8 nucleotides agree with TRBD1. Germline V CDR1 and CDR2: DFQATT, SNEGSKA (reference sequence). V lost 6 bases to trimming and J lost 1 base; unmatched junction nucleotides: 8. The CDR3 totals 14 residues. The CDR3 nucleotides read TGCAGTGCCGATGACAGGGGTAGTTCCTACGAGCAGTACGTC. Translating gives CSADDRGSSYEQYV.

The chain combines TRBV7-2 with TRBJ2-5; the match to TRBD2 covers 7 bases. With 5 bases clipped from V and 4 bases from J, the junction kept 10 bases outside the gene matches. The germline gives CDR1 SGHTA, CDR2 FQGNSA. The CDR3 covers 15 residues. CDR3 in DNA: TGTGCCAGCAGCCGCAGGGAGGGCCCAGGAGAGACCCAGTACTTC. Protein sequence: CASSRREGPGETQYF.

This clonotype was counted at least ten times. The CDR3 coding sequence is TGTGCCAGCCTGGGACAGGGGGCTTACGAGCAGTACTTC. Translating gives CASLGQGAYEQYF. This chain joins TRBV12-3 or TRBV12-4 and TRBJ2-7; 12 bases align to TRBD1. V was clipped by 8 bases and J by 4 bases; unmatched bases: 3. This CDR3 is 13 amino acids long.

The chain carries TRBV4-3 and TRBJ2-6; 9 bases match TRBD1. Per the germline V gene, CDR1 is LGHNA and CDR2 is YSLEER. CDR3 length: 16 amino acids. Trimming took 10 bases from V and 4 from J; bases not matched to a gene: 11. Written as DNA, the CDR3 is TGCGCCACACCGGGACAGGGAACGAGGGGGGCCAACGTCCTGACTTTC. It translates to CATPGQGTRGANVLTF.

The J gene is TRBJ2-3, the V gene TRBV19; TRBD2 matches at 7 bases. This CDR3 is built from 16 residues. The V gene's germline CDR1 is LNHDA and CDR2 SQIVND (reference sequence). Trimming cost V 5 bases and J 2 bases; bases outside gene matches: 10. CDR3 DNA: TGTGCCAGTAGTCCCACGATGGGGGGGGACACAGATACGCAGTATTTT. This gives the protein CASSPTMGGDTDTQYF.

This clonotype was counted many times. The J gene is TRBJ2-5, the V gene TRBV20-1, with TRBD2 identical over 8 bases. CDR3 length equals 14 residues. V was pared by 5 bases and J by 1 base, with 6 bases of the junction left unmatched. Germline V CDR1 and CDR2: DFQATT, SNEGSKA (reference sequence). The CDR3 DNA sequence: TGCAGTGCTCGTATAGGGACTAGCCAAGAGACCCAGTACTTC. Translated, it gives CSARIGTSQETQYF.

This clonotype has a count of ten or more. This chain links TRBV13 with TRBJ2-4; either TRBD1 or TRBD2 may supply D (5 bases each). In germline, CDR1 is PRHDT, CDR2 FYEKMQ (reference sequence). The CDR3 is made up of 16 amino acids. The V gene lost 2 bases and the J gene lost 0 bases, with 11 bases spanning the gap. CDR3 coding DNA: TGTGCCAGCAGCTTAACGGGGCTACGAGCCAAAAACATTCAGTACTTC. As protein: CASSLTGLRAKNIQYF. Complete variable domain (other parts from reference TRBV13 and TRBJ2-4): AAGVIQSPRHLIKEKRETATLKCYPIPRHDTVYWYQQGPGQDPQFLISFYEKMQSDKGSIPDRFSAQQFSDYHSELNMSSLELGDSALYFCASSLTGLRAKNIQYFGAGTRLSVL.